Listed below are T cell receptor beta chains from one sample, sequenced in a study of blood T cell repertoires in COVID-19. Profiled with immunoSEQ multiplex PCR; TCRdb holds only in-frame clones, not every one. This sample carries a few hundred thousand clones, approximately 82% of them seen once, and the ten largest clones take about 1.5%. The material sequenced was peripheral blood. These receptors were collected from a woman aged 40 to 50 who had recovered from COVID-19. The CDR3 runs from the conserved cysteine through the conserved F or W. Each record gives: V gene, J gene, CDR3 protein.

v_call: TRBV29-1; j_call: TRBJ2-7; cdr3_aa: CSVGSSGYEQYF
v_call: TRBV7-2; j_call: TRBJ1-1; cdr3_aa: CASSPQGAKGTEAFF
v_call: TRBV5-1; j_call: TRBJ2-1; cdr3_aa: CASSLAVERSEQFF
v_call: TRBV5-4; j_call: TRBJ2-3; cdr3_aa: CASSLVAGFSTDTQYF
v_call: TRBV5-8; j_call: TRBJ2-5; cdr3_aa: CASSLWLLAGTGLQETQYF
v_call: TRBV28; j_call: TRBJ1-1; cdr3_aa: CASSLPGVGTEAFF
v_call: TRBV23-1; j_call: TRBJ1-1; cdr3_aa: CASKDRIRTEAFF
v_call: TRBV10-3; j_call: TRBJ2-1; cdr3_aa: CAIRTAGTGSHEQFF
v_call: TRBV6-5; j_call: TRBJ2-7; cdr3_aa: CASSLTGGHIEQYF
v_call: TRBV19; j_call: TRBJ1-5; cdr3_aa: CASSIRQGRDQPQHF
v_call: TRBV7-2; j_call: TRBJ2-7; cdr3_aa: CASSVGPQPYEQYF
v_call: TRBV5-1; j_call: TRBJ1-4; cdr3_aa: CASSLDPGQGNEKLFF
v_call: TRBV30; j_call: TRBJ2-6; cdr3_aa: CAWTAGGTGANVLTF
v_call: TRBV5-1; j_call: TRBJ2-7; cdr3_aa: CASSLLPPSGGLYEQYF
v_call: TRBV7-9; j_call: TRBJ2-7; cdr3_aa: CASSSRDRGGSEQYF
v_call: TRBV10-3; j_call: TRBJ1-1; cdr3_aa: CAMGQVNTEAFF
v_call: TRBV6-2/TRBV6-3; j_call: TRBJ1-2; cdr3_aa: CASSPPGISYGYTF
v_call: TRBV28; j_call: TRBJ1-1; cdr3_aa: CASNLRGNTEAFF
v_call: TRBV5-1; j_call: TRBJ2-2; cdr3_aa: CASSRSSQGTGELFF
v_call: TRBV11-2; j_call: TRBJ2-5; cdr3_aa: CASSLDPSGTETQYF
v_call: TRBV24-1; j_call: TRBJ2-1; cdr3_aa: CATSVTGLAGENEQFF
v_call: TRBV5-1; j_call: TRBJ2-1; cdr3_aa: CASSLGDWSYNEQFF
v_call: TRBV5-1; j_call: TRBJ1-2; cdr3_aa: CASSAQGTGYTF
v_call: TRBV7-2; j_call: TRBJ2-5; cdr3_aa: CASSLVLAGGQETQYF
v_call: TRBV10-2; j_call: TRBJ2-1; cdr3_aa: CASTRQGEWNEQFF
v_call: TRBV6-1; j_call: TRBJ2-1; cdr3_aa: CASSEAPGLAGDYNEQFF
v_call: TRBV6-6; j_call: TRBJ1-2; cdr3_aa: CASSRGMGLGANYGYTF
v_call: TRBV6-6; j_call: TRBJ2-7; cdr3_aa: CASRLTPRTGKHEQYF
v_call: TRBV11-2; j_call: TRBJ2-1; cdr3_aa: CASSSGQSYNEQFF
v_call: TRBV10-1; j_call: TRBJ1-5; cdr3_aa: CASRRGTGENSNQPQHF
v_call: TRBV7-2; j_call: TRBJ1-1; cdr3_aa: CASSLVEGGRLNTEAFF
v_call: TRBV19; j_call: TRBJ1-5; cdr3_aa: CASSTTGGANQPQHF
v_call: TRBV2; j_call: TRBJ1-1; cdr3_aa: CASSIQGMNTEAFF
v_call: TRBV7-9; j_call: TRBJ1-3; cdr3_aa: CASSTTQGTGNTIYF
v_call: TRBV19; j_call: TRBJ2-3; cdr3_aa: CASSFTGDFADTQYF
v_call: TRBV5-1; j_call: TRBJ2-3; cdr3_aa: CASSSGGASTDTQYF
v_call: TRBV7-9; j_call: TRBJ2-4; cdr3_aa: CASSQTGREGNIQYF